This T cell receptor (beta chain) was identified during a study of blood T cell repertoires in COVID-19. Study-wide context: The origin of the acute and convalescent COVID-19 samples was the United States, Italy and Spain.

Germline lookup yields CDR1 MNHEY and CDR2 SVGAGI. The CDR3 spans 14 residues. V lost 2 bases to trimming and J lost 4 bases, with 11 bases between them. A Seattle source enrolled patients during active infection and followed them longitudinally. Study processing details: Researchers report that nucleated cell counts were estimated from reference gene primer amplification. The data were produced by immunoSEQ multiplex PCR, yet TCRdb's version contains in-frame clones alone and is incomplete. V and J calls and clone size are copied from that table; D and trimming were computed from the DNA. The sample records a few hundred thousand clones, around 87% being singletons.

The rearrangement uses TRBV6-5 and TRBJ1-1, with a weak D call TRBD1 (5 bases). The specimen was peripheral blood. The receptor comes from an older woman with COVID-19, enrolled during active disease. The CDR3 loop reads CASSYRGLSTEAFF. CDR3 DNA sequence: TGTGCCAGCAGTTACAGGGGTCTGTCCACTGAAGCTTTCTTT.